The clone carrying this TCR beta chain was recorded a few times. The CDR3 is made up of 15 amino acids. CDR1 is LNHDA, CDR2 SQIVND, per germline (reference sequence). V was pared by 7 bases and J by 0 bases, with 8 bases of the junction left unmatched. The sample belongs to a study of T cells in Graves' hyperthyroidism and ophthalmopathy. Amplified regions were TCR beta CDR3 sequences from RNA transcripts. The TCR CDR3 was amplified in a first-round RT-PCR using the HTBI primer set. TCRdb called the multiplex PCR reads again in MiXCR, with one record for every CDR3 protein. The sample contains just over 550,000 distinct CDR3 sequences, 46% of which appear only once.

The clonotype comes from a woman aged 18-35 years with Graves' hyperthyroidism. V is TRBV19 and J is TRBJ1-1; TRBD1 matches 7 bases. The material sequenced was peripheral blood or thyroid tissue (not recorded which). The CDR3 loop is CASKRQGHMNTEAFF. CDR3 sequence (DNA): TGTGCCAGTAAGCGACAGGGACACATGAACACTGAAGCTTTCTTT.